This T cell receptor beta chain comes out of a study of cytomegalovirus exposure and HLA in healthy donors. Notes on the study in general: Cytomegalovirus-associated status was assigned to 150 or so TCR beta chains. Certain sequence variants were highly shared and formed a cluster, and this cluster was likely a sequencing artifact. In a later analysis, parvovirus B19, influenza, CMV and Epstein-Barr virus appeared linked to several top co-occurrence clusters.

A note on this clone: Its antigen is undetermined.

Amplification used 60 Vbeta primers and 13 Jbeta primers. Produced via immunoSEQ multiplex PCR; TCRdb's table is partial and in-frame only. Altogether approximately 200,000 clones are present, around 83% being singletons, with the ten largest covering just over 1.4%. Germline CDR1 and CDR2: SGHNT and YYREEE (reference sequence). V was trimmed by 1 base and J by 1 base, leaving 5 bases between them. The CDR3 runs 13 residues. The V gene is TRBV5-4, the J gene TRBJ1-1; D is ambiguous. The sequence derives from a girl aged 10 to 17 in good health and CMV-seronegative. Source material: PBMCs. CDR3 sequence (DNA): TGTGCCAGCAGCTTGTCGCGGAACACTGAAGCTTTCTTT. Translation: CASSLSRNTEAFF. Looking up the rest from reference TRBV5-4 and TRBJ1-1 gives the full variable domain: ETGVTQSPTHLIKTRGQQVTLRCSSQSGHNTVSWYQQALGQGPQFIFQYYREEENGRGNFPPRFSGLQFPNYSSELNVNALELDDSALYLCASSLSRNTEAFFGQGTRLTVV.